The present entry profiles one T cell receptor (beta chain) with its context. Its cognate antigen is unknown. Deletions cut 5 bases from V and 12 bases from J, with 29 bases between. CDR3 length equals 17 residues. From germline, CDR1 is SNHLY and CDR2 FYNNEI. Whole blood was used without fractionation, so all unsorted peripheral T cells were included. The source of the sample is a study of HIV-infected patients and healthy controls. Whole-study results and caveats: Study cohorts differed slightly in age and sex, but this did not explain diversity differences.

cDNA was made from around 0.45 ug RNA using alpha and beta constant primers. Using multiplexing indices, alpha and beta chain libraries were generated apart by chain-specific third strand synthesis. All rearrangements within a chain used one primer pair; cDNA molecules carried barcodes. Two random hexamers, added before amplification and joined, formed each molecule's 12-nucleotide barcode. A single record per CDR3 protein comes from TCRdb applying MiXCR to the 5' RACE reads. The profile shows about 17,000 distinct CDR3 sequences, 10% of them singletons. The V gene is TRBV2, the J gene TRBJ2-1; D gene ambiguous. The clonotype originates from an adult in good health. The sample comprised blood. CDR3 DNA: TGTGCCAGCAGTACTACAGTTGAGACACCTGTACAATATACGCAGTTCTTC. It translates to CASSTTVETPVQYTQFF.